The sequence of this T cell receptor (beta chain) was determined in a study of patients and donors after allogeneic stem cell transplantation. One entry per CDR3 protein results from TCRdb running MiXCR on the RT-PCR reads. This sample has roughly 960,000 distinct CDR3 sequences, with around 17% found just once. Trimming pared 5 bases from V and 7 bases from J, leaving 9 bases between. CDR3 length: 11 amino acids. Germline V gives CDR1 DFQATT, CDR2 SNEGSKA (reference sequence). V is TRBV20-1 and J is TRBJ2-1; D is uncertain. The clonotype was recovered from a human donor who was either an allogeneic HSCT recipient or a stem cell or donor lymphocyte infusion donor (not recorded which). It is not recorded whose cells these are; they may come from a transplant donor. The sequenced sample was blood, either unsorted or a sorted T cell fraction (not recorded which). The CDR3 sequence is CSASRANEQFF. The CDR3 DNA follows: TGCAGTGCTTCCCGGGCGAATGAGCAGTTCTTC.